This T cell receptor beta chain was recorded in a study of blood T cell repertoires in COVID-19. Turning to the study itself: The origin of the acute and convalescent COVID-19 samples was the United States, Italy and Spain. Sample material is recorded as cDNA or gDNA derived from T cells, B-cell-depleted T cells, or PBMCs.

In the authors' workflow: Reference gene primer amplification gave estimated nucleated cell counts. This table comes from immunoSEQ multiplex PCR, and its TCRdb copy is limited to in-frame clones, with some not included. V and J calls and clone size are as listed in that table; D and trimming were resolved from the DNA. The table has about 68,000 clones, roughly 85% seen once; the top ten hold more than 8%. CDR1 and CDR2 from the germline V gene are KGHSH and LQKENI. The length of the CDR3 is 17 residues. Trimming pared 1 base from V and 3 bases from J, leaving 16 bases between. The sample consisted of peripheral blood. This chain uses TRBV18 with TRBJ2-1, with TRBD2 as a possible D gene (5 bases). The clonotype originates from a man younger than 40 with acute or convalescent COVID-19. CDR3: CASSPRSKTGSYNEQFF. The CDR3 DNA sequence: TGTGCCAGCTCACCACGATCCAAAACGGGAAGCTACAATGAGCAGTTCTTC.